One TCR beta chain is described in this entry. This may arise from a read error, as a much more abundant clone is one base away. Other nucleotide sequences in the sample specify the same CDR3. The data were obtained in a study of shared clonotypes between healthy human individuals. Assay: immunoSEQ multiplex PCR; the TCRdb copy retains only in-frame clones and omits some. Of approximately 2.3 million clones listed, more than 80% are singletons. The CDR3 runs 14 residues. The germline gives CDR1 SGHDT, CDR2 YYEEEE. The trim removed 0 bases at V and 1 base at J, leaving 0 bases unmatched. The clonotype comes from a young man in good health. Some clones in this sample may be carry-over from other donors' samples. Sequencing was done on a sample of naive CD4+ T cells from PBMCs. Indicated subset: CD45RA+ positively selected. The genes are TRBV5-6 and TRBJ1-1; 7 bases are a match to TRBD1. Here the CDR3 DNA reads TGTGCCAGCAGCTTGGGGACAGGGAACACTGAAGCTTTCTTT. It is translated as CASSLGTGNTEAFF.